The T cell receptor (beta chain) under discussion was sequenced for a study of T cell clonality in common variable immunodeficiency. The method was immunoSEQ multiplex PCR; TCRdb's version includes in-frame clones alone and lacks a portion of them. Recorded here are fewer than 25,000 clones, none singletons. Study observations and caveats: Common variable immunodeficiency TCR beta sequences reportedly had fewer deletions and N-nucleotide insertions. Compared with healthy controls, CVID subjects showed increased TCRbeta clonality, mostly in about a third.

CDR1 SGHTA and CDR2 FQGTGA come from the germline V gene. There are 15 residues in the CDR3. This clone was seen a few times. Its matching antigen is unknown. The junction departs from the called germline gene at one end, perhaps through a read error. The read comes to an end 3 residues before the CDR3 does, leaving the germline J gene to fill in the end. Reduced serum IgG, IgA and/or IgM plus specific antibody deficiency defined CVID. The V and J genes are TRBV7-3 and TRBJ2-7, with 12 bases identical to TRBD2. The sequenced sample consisted of peripheral blood mononuclear cells. The source of this sequence is a human donor with common variable immunodeficiency. The chain's CDR3 is CASSVTSGGFYEQYF. CDR3 DNA, as far as it was read: TGTGCCAGCAGCGTAACTAGCGGGGGGTTCTACGAG.